One and the same sample provided the 15 T cell receptor beta chains below, sequenced in a study of control samples from healthy donors and cancer patients. Only in-frame clones appear in the TCRdb table, and some are missing; sequencing was by immunoSEQ multiplex PCR. The repertoire holds 100,000 to 150,000 clones, with 80% to 95% as singletons. The sequencing sample was made of blood. These receptors all come from a man aged 18 to 35 in good health.

This chain links TRBV7-2 with TRBJ2-2; 8 nucleotides agree with TRBD2. From germline, CDR1 is SGHTA and CDR2 FQGNSA. The CDR3 extends over 17 amino acids. V shed 5 bases and J 6 bases; nucleotides not matched to a gene: 14. This chain's CDR3 is CASSQTPGLVAAGELFF. In DNA, the CDR3 is TGTGCCAGCAGCCAGACTCCGGGACTAGTAGCAGCCGGGGAGCTGTTTTTT.

The CDR3, as DNA: TGTGCCAGCAGTACCCAACCCCGGGGGATGGATCAGCCCCAGCATTTT. This translates into CASSTQPRGMDQPQHF. The V gene is TRBV28, the J gene TRBJ1-5; D might be TRBD1 (5 bases). The CDR3 spans 16 residues. Germline CDR1 MDHEN, CDR2 SYDVKM. Trimming left V 5 bases short and J 5 bases short, with 19 bases between.

This rearrangement joins TRBV9 to TRBJ2-3, with 15 positions matching TRBD2. The CDR3 has 16 residues. The J segment lost 2 bases and the V segment lost 5 bases, leaving 3 bases of the junction unmatched. The germline V gene has CDR1 SGDLS and CDR2 YYNGEE. The CDR3 DNA is TGTGCCAGCAGTGGACTAGCGGGGGGGACCACAGATACGCAGTATTTT. Protein product: CASSGLAGGTTDTQYF.

The chain combines TRBV2 with TRBJ1-3; 7 bases line up with TRBD1. Losses at the gene ends were 6 bases for V and 4 bases for J; bases not matched to a gene: 9. Germline V gene data show CDR1 as SNHLY and CDR2 as FYNNEI. The CDR3 has 15 amino acids. The CDR3 sequence: CASRERTGAGNTIYF. The CDR3 bases are TGTGCCAGCAGGGAAAGGACAGGCGCAGGAAACACCATATATTTT.

The rearrangement uses TRBV2 and TRBJ1-5; TRBD1 aligns across 10 bases. V was pared by 4 bases and J by 6 bases, with 6 bases of the junction left unmatched. This CDR3 comprises 15 residues. Germline V gene data show CDR1 as SNHLY and CDR2 as FYNNEI. The CDR3 here is CASSGEGQGGQPQHF. CDR3 nucleotide sequence: TGTGCCAGCAGTGGGGAAGGACAGGGGGGTCAGCCCCAGCATTTT.

The sample holds one count of this clone. The rearrangement links TRBV7-6 to TRBJ1-1; unclear D gene. The germline V gene encodes CDR1 SGHVS and CDR2 FNYEAQ. The CDR3 runs to 15 residues. V was cut by 2 bases and J by 7 bases, with 17 bases left in between. The CDR3 sequence: CASSLMGPGSSEAFF. Written as DNA, the CDR3 is TGTGCCAGCAGCTTAATGGGCCCCGGCTCTAGTGAAGCTTTCTTT.

This chain uses TRBV5-1 with TRBJ2-2, with D tentatively TRBD2 (6 bases). This CDR3 is built from 15 residues. V was pared by 4 bases and J by 5 bases, with 15 bases between. The germline gives CDR1 SGHRS, CDR2 YFSETQ. DNA of the CDR3: TGCGCCAGCAGCCCAGACGGGGCGGGGACCGGGGAGCTGTTTTTT. As protein: CASSPDGAGTGELFF.

This clone occurred a few times. The chain joins TRBV2 to TRBJ1-2; D gene ambiguous. V dropped 4 bases and J dropped 8 bases, with 14 bases sitting between them. The CDR3 length is 13 residues. Germline V gene sequence: CDR1 SNHLY, CDR2 FYNNEI. The CDR3 loop is CASSGGRLAGYTF. CDR3 nucleotides: TGTGCCAGCAGTGGGGGTAGGCTGGCAGGCTACACCTTC.

This chain uses TRBV27 with TRBJ1-2; D gene unclear. The germline gives CDR1 MNHEY, CDR2 SMNVEV (reference sequence). V dropped 7 bases and J dropped 5 bases, with 14 bases sitting between them. CDR3 length equals 13 residues. CDR3 protein: CASMSGQGYGYTF. Written as DNA, the CDR3 is TGTGCCAGCATGTCAGGCCAAGGGTATGGCTACACCTTC.

The chain couples TRBV2 to TRBJ2-2, with 7 bases matching TRBD2. Trimming removed 6 bases from V and 6 bases from J; junction bases left unmatched: 13. The germline CDR1 and CDR2 sequences are SNHLY and FYNNEI. The CDR3 sequence is 16 residues long. In nucleotides, the CDR3 is TGTGCCAGCAGACTTAGCCGGACTAGTTCGCCCGGGGAGCTGTTTTTT. Encoded protein: CASRLSRTSSPGELFF.

This clone was detected once. This rearrangement joins TRBV7-6 to TRBJ1-2; D is undetermined. CDR3 length equals 12 residues. CDR1 is SGHVS, CDR2 FNYEAQ, per germline. Between the trimmed V and J ends, which lost 4 bases and 4 bases, there was a span of 7 bases. The CDR3, as DNA: TGTGCCAGCAGCTCAAGTGGCTATGGCTACACCTTC. Its protein is CASSSSGYGYTF.

The rearrangement links TRBV9 to TRBJ2-5, with 11 nucleotides matching TRBD2. This CDR3 contains 15 residues. Unmatched junction bases numbered 3, after V lost 4 bases and J lost 1 base. Germline V gene data show CDR1 as SGDLS and CDR2 as YYNGEE. Here the CDR3 reads CASSLAGGIQETQYF. The CDR3 nucleotides read TGTGCCAGCAGCCTAGCGGGGGGCATCCAAGAGACCCAGTACTTC.

The chain links TRBV11-2 to TRBJ2-7, with 7 bases matching TRBD2. Germline-derived CDR1 and CDR2 are SGHAT and FQNNGV. V shed 5 bases, J shed 0 bases, and the junction held 1 base outside the gene matches. The CDR3 sequence is 13 residues long. The CDR3 loop reads CASSPSGSYEQYF. The CDR3 coding sequence is TGTGCCAGCAGCCCTAGCGGCTCCTACGAGCAGTACTTC. Looking up the rest from reference TRBV11-2 and TRBJ2-7 gives the full variable domain: EAGVAQSPRYKIIEKRQSVAFWCNPISGHATLYWYQQILGQGPKLLIQFQNNGVVDDSQLPKDRFSAERLKGVDSTLKIQPAKLEDSAVYLCASSPSGSYEQYFGPGTRLTVT.

The chain has TRBV30 and TRBJ2-3; D unresolved. Germline CDR1 and CDR2: GTSNPN and SVGIG (reference sequence). Between the trimmed V and J ends, which lost 1 base and 2 bases, there was a span of 7 bases. This CDR3 region has 13 residues. The CDR3 spells CAWSDTNTDTQYF. The CDR3 region has the DNA TGTGCCTGGAGTGATACTAACACAGATACGCAGTATTTT.

The chain couples TRBV27 to TRBJ1-2; 8 positions agree with TRBD1. The length of the CDR3 is 19 residues. CDR1 and CDR2 (germline): MNHEY, SMNVEV (reference sequence). V lost 6 bases, J lost 3 bases, and 21 bases stayed unmatched. The CDR3 region is CASRPTPGTGSPSHYGYTF. The CDR3 bases are TGTGCCAGCAGACCTACCCCAGGGACAGGTTCTCCTAGTCACTATGGCTACACCTTC.